The 15 T cell receptor beta chains below come from one sample, sequenced in a study of response to subunit inactivated influenza vaccine. TCRdb re-called the RT-PCR reads with MiXCR, one entry per CDR3 protein. The top ten hold about 11% of the sample, which has around 850,000 distinct CDR3 sequences, under 20% seen once. The sequencing here drew on PBMCs from blood, taken less than 6 days after vaccination. All receptors derive from a man aged 50 to 60 who received an inactivated influenza vaccine.

This clonotype was seen more than once but under ten times. A much more abundant neighbour one base away suggests this may be a read error. V gene TRBV12-3 or TRBV12-4 combines with J gene TRBJ1-1, with D hard to call. Trimming cost V 6 bases and J 0 bases, with 5 bases left between them. The CDR3 sequence is 12 residues long. In DNA form, the CDR3 reads TGTGCCAGCAGACCATTGAACACTGAAGCTTTCTTT. Amino acids: CASRPLNTEAFF.

The chain uses TRBV9 and TRBJ2-1; D is unresolved. The CDR3 sequence is 15 residues long. The germline CDR1 and CDR2 sequences are SGDLS and YYNGEE. Trimming left V 4 bases short and J 1 base short, with 12 bases between. The CDR3 is CASSQDPNSYNEQFF. CDR3 bases: TGTGCCAGCAGCCAGGACCCGAATTCCTACAATGAGCAGTTCTTC.

This clonotype was seen a handful of times. The chain has TRBV12-3 or TRBV12-4 and TRBJ2-7; D gene uncertain. The CDR3 runs to 14 residues. V dropped 2 bases and J dropped 3 bases, with 11 bases sitting between them. CDR3 protein: CASSLLGPIYEQYF. In nucleotides, the CDR3 is TGTGCCAGCAGTTTATTAGGGCCGATCTACGAGCAGTACTTC.

This clonotype was counted only a few times. The chain is built from TRBV7-9 and TRBJ2-1; 11 bases fit TRBD2. Germline CDR1 SEHNR, CDR2 FQNEAQ (reference sequence). This CDR3 has 16 residues. Germline trimming cut 5 bases from V and 5 bases from J; bases unmatched to any gene: 8. The CDR3 region has the DNA TGTGCCAGCAGCCCAGCCGGGACTAGCGGAAACAATGAGCAGTTCTTC. Amino acid sequence: CASSPAGTSGNNEQFF. Variable domain in full (rest from reference TRBV7-9 and TRBJ2-1): DTGVSQNPRHKITKRGQNVTFRCDPISEHNRLYWYRQTLGQGPEFLTYFQNEAQLEKSRLLSDRFSAERPKGSFSTLEIQRTEQGDSAMYLCASSPAGTSGNNEQFFGPGTRLTVL.

The chain has TRBV24-1 and TRBJ2-1; weak D call: TRBD1 (6 bases). The CDR3 runs 12 residues. The V gene lost 4 bases and the J gene lost 10 bases, with 10 bases spanning the gap. The germline gives CDR1 KGHDR, CDR2 SFDVKD. Here the CDR3 reads CATSDYRDEQFF. The CDR3 region has the DNA TGTGCCACCAGTGACTACAGGGACGAGCAGTTCTTC.

This clonotype was seen only a few times. V is TRBV4-3 and J is TRBJ1-6; no clear D. The CDR3 is 17 residues long. V gave up 4 bases and J gave up 2 bases, with 15 bases separating them. Germline CDR1 reads LGHNA; CDR2 reads YSLEER. CDR3 sequence (DNA): TGCGCCAGCAGCCTAAAGAATAGGGTAGCCTATAATTCACCCCTCCACTTT. It translates to CASSLKNRVAYNSPLHF.

This clonotype was seen a handful of times. This chain joins TRBV20-1 and TRBJ2-7; D ambiguous. CDR1 and CDR2 (germline): DFQATT, SNEGSKA (reference sequence). There are 13 residues in the CDR3. V dropped 1 base and J dropped 2 bases, with 9 bases sitting between them. CDR3 protein: CSARAGAAYEQYF. CDR3 nucleotides: TGCAGTGCTAGAGCGGGTGCAGCCTACGAGCAGTACTTC.

Notes on this clonotype: It may be a read error: a sequence one base away is much more abundant. The chain carries TRBV12-3 or TRBV12-4 and TRBJ2-5, with D perhaps TRBD1 (5 bases). The CDR3 has 14 residues. V gave up 3 bases and J gave up 4 bases, with 12 bases separating them. The CDR3 coding sequence is TGTGCCAGCAGTTTCAACCAGGGAAGAGAGACCCAGTACTTC. It yields the protein CASSFNQGRETQYF.

This clonotype was detected many times. This chain links TRBV7-9 with TRBJ2-7; D possibly uses TRBD1 or TRBD2 (5 bases each). The CDR3 length is 14 residues. V lost 4 bases and J 0 bases, leaving 10 bases between the germline ends. Germline CDR1 is SEHNR and CDR2 is FQNEAQ (reference sequence). DNA for the CDR3: TGTGCCAGCAGCTCCGGGGCCCGCTCCTACGAGCAGTACTTC. Encoded protein: CASSSGARSYEQYF.

The rearrangement uses TRBV6-2 or TRBV6-3 and TRBJ2-6; 7 nucleotides align to TRBD1. V dropped 4 bases and J dropped 0; count of bases not matched to a gene: 6. Germline-derived CDR1 and CDR2 are MNHEY and SVGEGT. CDR3 length: 17 residues. CDR3 bases: TGTGCCAGCAGTTCGGGACAGCTTGTCTCTGGGGCCAACGTCCTGACTTTC. Its translation is CASSSGQLVSGANVLTF.

This clonotype was seen repeatedly, ten times or more. This chain uses TRBV10-3 with TRBJ2-3; 7 bases line up with TRBD2. The J segment lost 4 bases and the V segment lost 2 bases, leaving 3 bases of the junction unmatched. Germline values: CDR1 ENHRY, CDR2 SYGVKD. There are 14 residues in the CDR3. The DNA of the CDR3 is TGTGCCATCAGTGAGGGCGGGAGAGCAGATACGCAGTATTTT. Protein: CAISEGGRADTQYF.

The chain uses TRBV12-3 or TRBV12-4 and TRBJ1-2, with D maybe TRBD1 (6 bases). Between the trimmed V and J ends, which lost 6 bases and 3 bases, there was a span of 17 bases. The CDR3 spans 15 residues. This CDR3 is CASSQTRTAHYGYTF. The CDR3 DNA sequence: TGTGCCAGCAGCCAAACCCGGACAGCCCACTATGGCTACACCTTC.

This clonotype has only a few counts. The chain recombines TRBV6-1 with TRBJ2-2; TRBD2 matches 7 bases. CDR3 length: 16 amino acids. Per the germline V gene, CDR1 is MNHNS and CDR2 is SASEGT. The ends lost 8 bases at V and 0 bases at J; junction bases unmatched: 9. The CDR3 DNA sequence: TGTGCCAGCTCGGGCGGGAGCTTCGCGAACACCGGGGAGCTGTTTTTT. Protein sequence: CASSGGSFANTGELFF.

The chain employs TRBV20-1 and TRBJ2-4, with 9 bases that match TRBD1. J gave up 2 bases and V 0 bases, and 8 bases lay outside the gene matches. CDR3 length: 17 amino acids. In germline, CDR1 is DFQATT, CDR2 SNEGSKA (reference sequence). CDR3 protein: CSARDLRDRDSKNIQYF. CDR3 DNA sequence: TGCAGTGCTAGAGACCTCCGGGACAGGGATTCCAAAAACATTCAGTACTTC.

The chain carries TRBV20-1 and TRBJ2-3; no clear D gene. Germline V gene sequence: CDR1 DFQATT, CDR2 SNEGSKA (reference sequence). The CDR3 extends over 14 amino acids. Trimming cost V 5 bases and J 2 bases, with 14 bases left between them. The CDR3 coding sequence is TGCAGTGCTTCCCCTCCCCCGCCCACAGATACGCAGTATTTT. Translated, it gives CSASPPPPTDTQYF.